Listed here is a single T cell receptor (beta chain). Its antigen is not identified. The CDR3 is cut off 3 residues early in the read; its end comes from the germline J gene. This sample was included in a study of T cells in women clearing cervical HPV infection. Study information: Cases were women with histologically confirmed HPV16-related CIN3 or worse, including a couple of invasive cancers.

Study results and caveats: Effector/memory and HPV-specific T cells were not isolated, and association timing is unknown. Cases carried less TRBV6-7 than controls: 0.11% versus 0.16%.

The V and J ends lost 4 bases and 2 bases, in that order; junction bases with no gene match: 8. The CDR3 spans 15 residues. CDR1 and CDR2 from the germline V gene are DFQATT and SNEGSKA (reference sequence). The data were produced by immunoSEQ multiplex PCR, yet TCRdb's version contains in-frame clones alone and is incomplete. With about 25,000 clones in the sample, the ten largest clones hold 6.6%. The TCR was taken from a woman between 18 and 70 years old with a cervical HPV16 infection that either progressed to CIN3+ or cleared (not recorded which). The chain combines TRBV20-1 with TRBJ2-1; the match to TRBD2 covers 7 bases. The sequencing sample was made of blood buffy coat. The DNA read from the CDR3 is TGCAGTGCTAATCCCCTAGCGGAAACCTACAATGAG. Translating it yields CSANPLAETYNE. The entire CDR3 reads CSANPLAETYNEQFF.